Included here is one T cell receptor beta chain sequence, with context. Its matching antigen is unknown. TCRdb independently ran MiXCR on the reads; one entry per CDR3 protein. The sample includes 300,000 to 400,000 distinct CDR3 sequences, 25% to 35% of them seen just once. The data are from a study of T cell repertoires in cytomegalovirus infection. At the level of the study: CMV infection plus the matching HLA type was flagged by public TCR beta signatures.

Trimming shortened V by 6 bases and J by 5 bases, and 16 bases separated the two germline ends. The CDR3 consists of 14 residues. Germline assignment: CDR1 SGHAT and CDR2 FQNNGV. This receptor was taken from a human donor in good health (CMV status not recorded). Some clones in this sample may be carry-over from other donors' samples. The source was cultured PBMCs, collected from culture after CMV antigen stimulation. The chain has TRBV11-2 and TRBJ1-2; no clear D. The CDR3 DNA follows: TGTGCCAGCAGTCTCGGCGGGCGATGGTATGGCTACACCTTC. Protein product: CASSLGGRWYGYTF. Supplemented by reference TRBV11-2 and TRBJ1-2, the full variable domain reads EAGVAQSPRYKIIEKRQSVAFWCNPISGHATLYWYQQILGQGPKLLIQFQNNGVVDDSQLPKDRFSAERLKGVDSTLKIQPAKLEDSAVYLCASSLGGRWYGYTFGSGTRLTVV.